Following are 22 T cell receptor beta chains from one sample sequenced in a study of memory CD4+ T cells and cytomegalovirus serostatus. Single viable CD3+CD4+CD8-CD45RO+ cells were sorted as the memory CD4+ T cells. Data came from immunoSEQ multiplex PCR; TCRdb stores just in-frame clones and leaves some out. The data hold some 46,000 clones, with 79% observed a single time. The sample taken for sequencing was memory CD4+ T cells from blood. The origin of the receptors is an adult in good health and CMV-seronegative.

This clone was counted only a few times. This sequence joins TRBV7-2 and TRBJ2-1, with TRBD2 matching over 8 bases. Trimming cost V 2 bases and J 7 bases; bases outside gene matches: 10. The CDR3 is 16 residues long. Germline CDR1 reads SGHTA; CDR2 reads FQGNSA. As DNA, the CDR3 is TGTGCCAGCAGCTTATTTCCGGGAGGGCCAAAGAATGAGCAGTTCTTC. It is translated as CASSLFPGGPKNEQFF.

The chain employs TRBV30 and TRBJ2-7; 8 bases agree with TRBD1. Germline V gene sequence: CDR1 GTSNPN, CDR2 SVGIG (reference sequence). Unmatched junction bases numbered 2, after V lost 4 bases and J lost 6 bases. The CDR3 consists of 11 residues. In nucleotides, the CDR3 is TGTGCCTGGATCGACAGGGGCGAGCAGTACTTC. This encodes CAWIDRGEQYF.

This clone was counted between two and nine times. This chain connects TRBV2 to TRBJ1-5; D is unresolved. Germline CDR1 SNHLY, CDR2 FYNNEI. The CDR3 extends over 15 amino acids. Trimming removed 2 bases at V and 0 bases at J, with 8 bases between. The chain's CDR3 is CASSESLVSNQPQHF. In DNA, the CDR3 is TGTGCCAGCAGTGAAAGTCTGGTTAGCAATCAGCCCCAGCATTTT.

This clone is categorized as medium-sized (0.01 to 0.1%). This chain links TRBV10-3 with TRBJ2-7; TRBD1 is a possible D gene (6 bases). The length of the CDR3 is 14 residues. Trimming stripped 2 bases from V and 2 bases from J, with 10 bases between. From germline, CDR1 is ENHRY and CDR2 SYGVKD. In nucleotides, the CDR3 is TGTGCCATCAGTGAGGGGGACAAGCCCTACGAGCAGTACTTC. Translated, it gives CAISEGDKPYEQYF.

In DNA, the CDR3 is TGTGCCAGCAGCTTACGTGGGAGCGGGCCCTCCACAGATACGCAGTATTTT. It codes for CASSLRGSGPSTDTQYF. The chain is built from TRBV11-3 and TRBJ2-3; a possible D gene is TRBD2 (6 bases). The V gene's germline CDR1 is SGHNT and CDR2 YENEEA. The CDR3 totals 17 residues. V was trimmed by 2 bases and J by 2 bases, leaving 17 bases between them.

The CDR3: CASSLLGLMNTEAFF. The CDR3 DNA follows: TGTGCCAGCAGCTTACTAGGGCTCATGAACACTGAAGCTTTCTTT. The chain combines TRBV7-2 with TRBJ1-1; D gene ambiguous. The V end was cut by 2 bases, the J end by 0 bases, with 10 bases between. The germline V gene encodes CDR1 SGHTA and CDR2 FQGNSA. This CDR3 is built from 15 residues. The variable domain in full, completed from reference TRBV7-2 and TRBJ1-1, reads GAGVSQSPSNKVTEKGKDVELRCDPISGHTALYWYRQSLGQGLEFLIYFQGNSAPDKSGLPSDRFSAERTGGSVSTLTIQRTQQEDSAVYLCASSLLGLMNTEAFFGQGTRLTVV.

The V and J genes are TRBV6-1 and TRBJ2-2, with 7 nucleotides matching TRBD1. Germline values: CDR1 MNHNS, CDR2 SASEGT. The CDR3 extends over 20 amino acids. With V trimmed by 1 base and J by 4 bases, 18 bases remained unmatched. CDR3 protein: CASSEGKGTATYVRTGELFF. In nucleotides, the CDR3 is TGTGCCAGCAGTGAAGGAAAGGGGACAGCTACGTACGTGCGCACCGGGGAGCTGTTTTTT.

This clone was observed a few times. The chain combines TRBV30 with TRBJ2-4; D gene unclear. Trimming left V 3 bases short and J 0 bases short, with 15 bases between. Germline CDR1 reads GTSNPN; CDR2 reads SVGIG (reference sequence). This CDR3 has 16 amino acids. The CDR3 protein is CAWSPGSVLAKNIQYF. CDR3 nucleotides: TGTGCCTGGAGCCCCGGGTCAGTCCTAGCCAAAAACATTCAGTACTTC.

V is TRBV18 and J is TRBJ1-5; D remains ambiguous. Trimming took 6 bases from V and 4 from J, leaving 19 bases between them. CDR3 size: 16 residues. The V gene's germline CDR1 is KGHSH and CDR2 LQKENI. CDR3 amino acids: CASSRATFSSNQPQHF. The CDR3 nucleotides are TGTGCCAGCTCCCGCGCTACGTTTAGTAGTAATCAGCCCCAGCATTTT.

The chain uses TRBV29-1 and TRBJ2-7; D may be TRBD1 (5 bases). CDR3 size: 11 residues. Trimming removed 5 bases at V and 3 bases at J, with 8 bases between. The germline gives CDR1 SQVTM, CDR2 ANQGSEA. For the CDR3, the DNA is TGCAGCGTTAAAACAGGCTACGAGCAGTACTTC. Translated, it gives CSVKTGYEQYF.

V gene TRBV10-2 combines with J gene TRBJ2-7; 8 bases line up with TRBD1. This CDR3 region has 15 residues. The germline CDR1 and CDR2 sequences are WSHSY and SAAADI. Unmatched junction bases numbered 6, after V lost 2 bases and J lost 3 bases. The CDR3 nucleotides read TGCGCCAGCAGTGAGAGGGACAGGAATCGCTACGAGCAGTACTTC. This codes for CASSERDRNRYEQYF.

The CDR3 loop is CASSYRGNEQFF. The CDR3 bases are TGTGCCAGCAGTTACAGGGGCAATGAGCAGTTCTTC. This rearrangement joins TRBV6-5 to TRBJ2-1; the D gene is possibly TRBD1 (5 bases). The V and J ends lost 2 bases and 6 bases respectively, with 5 bases between them. CDR1 and CDR2 from the germline V gene are MNHEY and SVGAGI. CDR3 length: 12 amino acids.

The gene calls are TRBV5-4 and TRBJ2-3; possibly TRBD2 for D (7 bases). The CDR3 has 15 residues. The germline gives CDR1 SGHNT, CDR2 YYREEE (reference sequence). V was clipped by 4 bases and J by 5 bases, with 17 bases between them. The CDR3 coding sequence is TGTGCCAGCAGCACTGGGGGGGCGTCGAAAGATACGCAGTATTTT. Its translation is CASSTGGASKDTQYF.

Only a few counts were recorded for this clone. J is TRBJ1-1 and V is TRBV5-1, with D possibly being TRBD1 (5 bases). The V gene lost 4 bases and the J gene lost 5 bases, with 12 bases spanning the gap. The CDR3 extends over 13 amino acids. Germline V gene sequence: CDR1 SGHRS, CDR2 YFSETQ. The CDR3 here is CASSKGRYTEAFF. CDR3 DNA: TGCGCCAGCAGCAAGGGGAGGTATACTGAAGCTTTCTTT.

A few counts support this clone. J is TRBJ2-7 and V is TRBV2; 7 bases align to TRBD1. Germline loops: CDR1 SNHLY, CDR2 FYNNEI. This CDR3 contains 15 residues. V was pared by 1 base and J by 4 bases, with 7 bases of the junction left unmatched. The DNA for the CDR3 is TGTGCCAGCAGTGAAGGACAGGGCCTCGGATACGAGCAGTACTTC. Translated, it gives CASSEGQGLGYEQYF.

This clone was found once. Other nucleotide sequences in the sample specify the same CDR3. The V and J genes are TRBV20-1 and TRBJ2-1; D gene ambiguous. CDR3 length: 10 amino acids. In germline, CDR1 is DFQATT, CDR2 SNEGSKA (reference sequence). Trimming removed 6 bases from V and 6 bases from J, with 6 bases in between. CDR3 sequence (DNA): TGCAGTGCGTACCTCAATGAGCAGTTCTTC. Translating gives CSAYLNEQFF.

V and J are TRBV6-5 and TRBJ2-7; the D is unclear. The CDR3 has 13 amino acids. The V gene lost 0 bases and the J gene lost 6 bases, with 9 bases spanning the gap. From germline, CDR1 is MNHEY and CDR2 SVGAGI. The CDR3 DNA reads as TGTGCCAGCAGTTACTCCACCCCCCCCGAGCAGTACTTC. It translates to CASSYSTPPEQYF.

V usage is TRBV7-9 and J usage is TRBJ2-7; no reliable D call. Germline CDR1 SEHNR, CDR2 FQNEAQ (reference sequence). Trimming stripped 5 bases from V and 6 bases from J, with 14 bases between. This CDR3 is built from 13 residues. The CDR3 region is CASSIRNQAEQYF. CDR3 DNA: TGTGCCAGCAGCATCCGGAACCAAGCCGAGCAGTACTTC.

V usage is TRBV6-6 and J usage is TRBJ2-5; no clear D gene. Between the trimmed V and J ends, which lost 7 bases and 4 bases, there was a span of 13 bases. CDR1 is MNHNY and CDR2 is SVGAGI in the germline V gene (reference sequence). The CDR3 is 13 residues long. This CDR3 is CASKKARLETQYF. The CDR3 DNA reads TGTGCCAGCAAAAAGGCCAGGTTAGAGACCCAGTACTTC.

V is TRBV27 and J is TRBJ2-1; weak D call: TRBD2 (5 bases). This CDR3 is 15 amino acids long. Between the trimmed V and J ends, which lost 3 bases and 5 bases, there was a span of 14 bases. Germline CDR1 MNHEY, CDR2 SMNVEV (reference sequence). CDR3 sequence: CASSFGRRSNNEQFF. The CDR3 DNA reads TGTGCCAGCAGTTTTGGGCGGAGGAGTAACAATGAGCAGTTCTTC.

V gene TRBV11-3 combines with J gene TRBJ1-5; D is ambiguous. The CDR3 is 13 residues long. V shed 3 bases and J shed 6 bases, with 9 bases lying between them. Germline CDR1 reads SGHNT; CDR2 reads YENEEA. The CDR3 DNA reads TGTGCCAGCAGCTTGGGAGGGAGTCAGCCCCAGCATTTT. Its protein product is CASSLGGSQPQHF.

The chain combines TRBV7-2 with TRBJ2-3; 9 bases agree with TRBD2. Trimming took 0 bases from V and 6 from J; bases not matched to a gene: 13. Germline V gene data show CDR1 as SGHTA and CDR2 as FQGNSA. The CDR3 runs 18 residues. Here the CDR3 DNA reads TGTGCCAGCAGCTTAGCAAGTAGGGCGGGAGGGAGCCGCGATACGCAGTATTTT. Protein product: CASSLASRAGGSRDTQYF. The full variable domain, completed using reference TRBV7-2 and TRBJ2-3, is GAGVSQSPSNKVTEKGKDVELRCDPISGHTALYWYRQSLGQGLEFLIYFQGNSAPDKSGLPSDRFSAERTGGSVSTLTIQRTQQEDSAVYLCASSLASRAGGSRDTQYFGPGTRLTVL.